This T cell receptor beta chain was sequenced during a study of OX40 agonist ivuxolimab in advanced cancers. For the study in its entirety: Ivuxolimab was a fully human IgG2 agonistic monoclonal antibody targeting the costimulatory receptor OX40 (CD134). Peripheral TCRbeta sequencing aimed to test whether ivuxolimab altered TCR sequence diversity and caused clonal T-cell expansion. Patients were allowed to have had prior anti-PD-1, anti-PD-L1 or anti-CTLA-4 therapy, and more than 35% of the dose-escalation patients had been treated with checkpoint inhibitors. Three dose-escalation patients achieved partial responses, one with hepatocellular carcinoma and two with cutaneous melanoma. Intravenous ivuxolimab was administered to patients every 2 weeks at six dose levels: 0.01, 0.1, 0.3, 1.5, 3 and 10 mg/kg. The paper covers the monotherapy dose-escalation part of the phase I ivuxolimab trial, which included N ≈ 50 patients. In the dose-escalation cohort, 82.7% of patients were male, and the mean age was approximately 55 years, with a range of 23 to 79. Of the roughly 53 patients in dose escalation, around 20 had hepatocellular carcinoma, approximately 15 had melanoma, 9 had renal cell carcinoma and 9 had head and neck cancer. What the work shows at the level of the full study, not this receptor alone: After ivuxolimab, expanded clones were on average more numerous among CD8+ T cells than among CD4+ T cells. Low levels of normalized T-cell clonal expansion were also seen in some patients who did not respond. Partial responders in the 0.1-3.0 mg/kg groups had among the lowest normalized peripheral clonal expansion, especially among CD8+ T cells. Clonal expansion of both CD4+ and CD8+ blood T cells was observed from baseline to week 6 at doses 0.1 to 3.0 mg/kg. Which antigens the clonally expanded peripheral T cells were specific for was not determined.

To sequence the TCRbeta CDR3 region, genomic DNA was isolated from the sorted cells. The immunoSEQ Assay was used for sequencing of TCRbeta CDR3 regions. What TCRdb holds here is the immuneACCESS table cut down to in-frame rearrangements. Part of the clones is not present; checked against another copy, under half of the missing clones reflect an unresolved V gene, and the others are unexplained. The sample table records 50,000 or so clones; roughly 88% of these occur just once. Jointly, the top ten make up over 3% of the sample. Its CDR3 holds 14 amino acids, cysteine through phenylalanine. The read is trimmed to its CDR3 DNA, 42 bases read in frame from base 1. CDR1 and CDR2 (SGHRS, YFSETQ) derive from the germline V gene. The junction carries 15 bases between V and J, which are trimmed by 8 bases and 1 base respectively. On this clone: Its antigen target is currently unknown. Qualities for individual bases were not recorded, and no much larger clone is one base off.

The trial excluded patients who had a history of autoimmune disease or were on systemic immunosuppression. Peripheral blood for TCR sequencing was collected from all dose cohorts at baseline, on cycle 4 day 1, and on cycle 7 day 1. The samples were taken from a phase I, first-in-human, multicenter, open-label dose-escalation trial of ivuxolimab. The trial enrolled adults with locally advanced or metastatic head and neck squamous cell, hepatocellular, melanoma or renal cell carcinoma. Before TCR sequencing, CD4+ T cells and CD8+ T cells were sorted from peripheral blood as separate populations. The sample here was CD4+ or CD8+ T cells sorted from blood, taken in a trial of the OX40 agonist ivuxolimab. The chain joins TRBV5-1 to TRBJ1-1; the D segment could be TRBD1, given 5 matching bases. The sequence came from an adult with an advanced solid tumor such as melanoma, head and neck, liver or kidney cancer. The CDR3 region: CASSMNTGNTEAFF. In nucleotide form, the sequence is TGCGCCAGTTCAATGAATACAGGGAACACTGAAGCTTTCTTT.